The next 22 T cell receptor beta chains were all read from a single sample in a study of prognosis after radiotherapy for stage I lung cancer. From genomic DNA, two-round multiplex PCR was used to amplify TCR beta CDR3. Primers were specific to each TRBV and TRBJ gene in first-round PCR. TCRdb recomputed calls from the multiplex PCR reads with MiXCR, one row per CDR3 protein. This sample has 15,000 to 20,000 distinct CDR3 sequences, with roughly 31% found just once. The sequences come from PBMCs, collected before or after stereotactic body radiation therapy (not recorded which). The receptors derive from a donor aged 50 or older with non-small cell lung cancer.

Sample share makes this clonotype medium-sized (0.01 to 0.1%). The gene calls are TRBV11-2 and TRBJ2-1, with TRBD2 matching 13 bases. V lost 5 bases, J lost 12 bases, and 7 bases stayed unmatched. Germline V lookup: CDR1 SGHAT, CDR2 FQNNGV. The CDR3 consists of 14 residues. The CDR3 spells CASSKGLAGMGQFF. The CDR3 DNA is TGTGCCAGCAGCAAGGGACTAGCGGGAATGGGGCAGTTCTTC. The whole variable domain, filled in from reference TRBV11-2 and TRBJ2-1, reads EAGVAQSPRYKIIEKRQSVAFWCNPISGHATLYWYQQILGQGPKLLIQFQNNGVVDDSQLPKDRFSAERLKGVDSTLKIQPAKLEDSAVYLCASSKGLAGMGQFFGPGTRLTVL.

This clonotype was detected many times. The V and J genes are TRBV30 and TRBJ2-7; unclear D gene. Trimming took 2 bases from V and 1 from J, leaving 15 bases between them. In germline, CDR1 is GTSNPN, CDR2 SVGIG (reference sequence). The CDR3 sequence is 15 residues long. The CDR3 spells CAWSPPVIRSYEQYF. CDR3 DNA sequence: TGTGCCTGGAGTCCCCCGGTCATCCGTTCCTACGAGCAGTACTTC.

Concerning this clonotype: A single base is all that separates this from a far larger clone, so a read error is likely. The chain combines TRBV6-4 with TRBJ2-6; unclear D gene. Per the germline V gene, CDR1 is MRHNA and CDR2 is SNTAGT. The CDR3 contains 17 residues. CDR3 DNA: TGTGCCAGCAGTTACTCCGGGTTCCTCTCTGGGGCCAACGTCCTGACTTTC. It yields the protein CASSYSGFLSGANVLTF.

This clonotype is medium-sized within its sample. The CDR3 reads CASSLDRGGGNYEQYF. Written as DNA, the CDR3 is TGTGCCAGCAGCTTAGATCGAGGGGGAGGGAACTACGAGCAGTACTTC. The chain combines TRBV11-2 with TRBJ2-7, with TRBD2 as a possible D gene (7 bases). The CDR3 sequence is 16 residues long. Trimming took off 0 bases at V and 3 bases at J, with 15 bases between the two ends. Germline V gene data show CDR1 as SGHAT and CDR2 as FQNNGV. Using reference TRBV11-2 and TRBJ2-7 for the parts outside the CDR3, the full variable domain is EAGVAQSPRYKIIEKRQSVAFWCNPISGHATLYWYQQILGQGPKLLIQFQNNGVVDDSQLPKDRFSAERLKGVDSTLKIQPAKLEDSAVYLCASSLDRGGGNYEQYFGPGTRLTVT.

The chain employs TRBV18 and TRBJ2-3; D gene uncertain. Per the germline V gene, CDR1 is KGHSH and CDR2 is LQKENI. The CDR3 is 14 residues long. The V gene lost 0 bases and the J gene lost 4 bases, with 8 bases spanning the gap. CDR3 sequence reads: CASSPPASADTQYF. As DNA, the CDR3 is TGTGCCAGCTCACCACCTGCGAGCGCAGATACGCAGTATTTT.

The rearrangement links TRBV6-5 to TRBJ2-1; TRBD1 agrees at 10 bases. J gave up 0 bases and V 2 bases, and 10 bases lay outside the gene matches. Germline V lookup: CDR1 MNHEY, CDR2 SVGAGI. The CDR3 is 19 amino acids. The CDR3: CASSYTEPGQGYSYNEQFF. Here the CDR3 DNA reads TGTGCCAGCAGTTACACAGAGCCGGGACAGGGGTACTCCTACAATGAGCAGTTCTTC.

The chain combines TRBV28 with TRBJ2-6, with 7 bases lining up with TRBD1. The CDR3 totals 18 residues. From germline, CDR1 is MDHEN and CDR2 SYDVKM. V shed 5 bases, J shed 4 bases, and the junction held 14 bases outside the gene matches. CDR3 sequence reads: CASSRRQGTDAGANVLTF. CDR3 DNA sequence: TGTGCCAGCAGTCGGCGACAGGGTACGGATGCCGGGGCCAACGTCCTGACTTTC.

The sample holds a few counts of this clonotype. The CDR3 protein is CASSLVFGLDYGYTF. The CDR3 bases are TGTGCCAGCAGCTTGGTTTTTGGGTTAGATTATGGCTACACCTTC. The chain couples TRBV5-4 to TRBJ1-2; D gene ambiguous. The CDR3 is 15 amino acids. Germline V lookup: CDR1 SGHNT, CDR2 YYREEE (reference sequence). Trimming pared 0 bases from V and 5 bases from J, leaving 14 bases between.

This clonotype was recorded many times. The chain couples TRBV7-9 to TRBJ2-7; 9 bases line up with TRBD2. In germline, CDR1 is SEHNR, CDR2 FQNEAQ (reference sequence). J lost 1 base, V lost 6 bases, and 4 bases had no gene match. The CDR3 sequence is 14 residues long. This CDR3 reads CASSSGSKSYEQYF. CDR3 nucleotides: TGTGCCAGCAGTAGCGGGAGTAAGTCCTACGAGCAGTACTTC. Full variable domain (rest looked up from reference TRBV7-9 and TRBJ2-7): DTGVSQNPRHKITKRGQNVTFRCDPISEHNRLYWYRQTLGQGPEFLTYFQNEAQLEKSRLLSDRFSAERPKGSFSTLEIQRTEQGDSAMYLCASSSGSKSYEQYFGPGTRLTVT.

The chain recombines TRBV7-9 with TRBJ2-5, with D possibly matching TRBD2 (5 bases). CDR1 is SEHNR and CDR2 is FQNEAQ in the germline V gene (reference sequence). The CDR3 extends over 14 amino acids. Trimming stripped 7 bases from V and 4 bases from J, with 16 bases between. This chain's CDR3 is CASTIGLGPETQYF. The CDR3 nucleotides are TGTGCCAGCACCATCGGACTTGGTCCAGAGACCCAGTACTTC.

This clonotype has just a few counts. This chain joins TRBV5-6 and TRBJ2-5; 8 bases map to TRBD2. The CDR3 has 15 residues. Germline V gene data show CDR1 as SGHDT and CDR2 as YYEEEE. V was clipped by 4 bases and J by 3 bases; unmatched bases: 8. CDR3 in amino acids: CASSREYSGKETQYF. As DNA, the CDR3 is TGTGCCAGCAGCAGGGAGTATAGCGGGAAAGAGACCCAGTACTTC.

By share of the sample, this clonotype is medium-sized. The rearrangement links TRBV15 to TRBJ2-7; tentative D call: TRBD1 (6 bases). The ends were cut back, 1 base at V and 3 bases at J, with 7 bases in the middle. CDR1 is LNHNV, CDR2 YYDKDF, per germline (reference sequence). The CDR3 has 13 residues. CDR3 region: CATSRVQGYEQYF. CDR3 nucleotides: TGTGCCACCAGCAGAGTACAGGGCTACGAGCAGTACTTC.

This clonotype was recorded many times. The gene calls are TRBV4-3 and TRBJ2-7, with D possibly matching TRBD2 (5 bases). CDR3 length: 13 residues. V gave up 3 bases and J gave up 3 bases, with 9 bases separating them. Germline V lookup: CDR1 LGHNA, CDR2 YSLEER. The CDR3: CASSQTGVYEQYF. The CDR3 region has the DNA TGCGCCAGCAGCCAGACCGGGGTCTACGAGCAGTACTTC.

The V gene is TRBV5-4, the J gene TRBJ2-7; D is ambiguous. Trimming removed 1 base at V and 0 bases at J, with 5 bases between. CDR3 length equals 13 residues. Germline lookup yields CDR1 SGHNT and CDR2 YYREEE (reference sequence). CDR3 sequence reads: CASSLYFSYEQYF. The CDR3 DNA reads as TGTGCCAGCAGCTTGTACTTCTCCTACGAGCAGTACTTC.

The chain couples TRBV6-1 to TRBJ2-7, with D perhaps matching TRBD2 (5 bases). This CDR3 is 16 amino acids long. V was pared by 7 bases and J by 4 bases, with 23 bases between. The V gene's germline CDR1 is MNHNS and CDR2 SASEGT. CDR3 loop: CASTPPGISAKYEQYF. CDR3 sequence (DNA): TGTGCCAGCACCCCACCTGGGATTAGCGCGAAGTACGAGCAGTACTTC.

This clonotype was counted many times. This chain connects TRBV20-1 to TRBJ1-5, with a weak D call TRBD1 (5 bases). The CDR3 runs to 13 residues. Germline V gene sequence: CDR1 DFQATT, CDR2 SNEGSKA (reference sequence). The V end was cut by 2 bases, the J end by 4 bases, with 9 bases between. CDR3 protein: CSARSGSNQPQHF. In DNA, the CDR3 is TGCAGTGCTAGATCAGGGTCGAATCAGCCCCAGCATTTT.

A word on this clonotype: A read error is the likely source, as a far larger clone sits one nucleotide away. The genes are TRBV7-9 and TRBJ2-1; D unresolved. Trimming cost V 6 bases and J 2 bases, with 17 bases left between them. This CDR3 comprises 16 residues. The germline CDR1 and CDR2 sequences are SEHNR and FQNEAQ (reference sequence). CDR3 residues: CASSSKLPEAYNEQFF. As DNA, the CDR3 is TGTGCCAGCAGTTCAAAGCTACCCGAAGCCTACAATGAGCAGTTCTTC.

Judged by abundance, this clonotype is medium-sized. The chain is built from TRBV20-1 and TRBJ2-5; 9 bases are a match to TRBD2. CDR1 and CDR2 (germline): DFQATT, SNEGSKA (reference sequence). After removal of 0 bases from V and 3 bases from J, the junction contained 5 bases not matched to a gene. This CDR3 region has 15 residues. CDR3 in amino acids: CSARDLRLAEETQYF. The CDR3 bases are TGCAGTGCTAGAGATCTCAGACTAGCGGAAGAGACCCAGTACTTC.

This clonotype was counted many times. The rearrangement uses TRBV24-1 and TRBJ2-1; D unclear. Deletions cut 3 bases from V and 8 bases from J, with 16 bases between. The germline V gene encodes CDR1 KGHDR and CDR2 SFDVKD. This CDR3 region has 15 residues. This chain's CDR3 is CATSDPHATVDEQFF. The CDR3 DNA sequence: TGTGCCACCAGTGATCCTCACGCAACCGTGGATGAGCAGTTCTTC.

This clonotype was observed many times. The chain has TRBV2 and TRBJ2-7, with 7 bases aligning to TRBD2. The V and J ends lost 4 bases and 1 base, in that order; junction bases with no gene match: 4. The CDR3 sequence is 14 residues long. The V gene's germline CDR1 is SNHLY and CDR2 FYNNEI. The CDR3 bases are TGTGCCAGCAGTGGAGGGAGGGGTTCCTACGAGCAGTACTTC. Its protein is CASSGGRGSYEQYF.

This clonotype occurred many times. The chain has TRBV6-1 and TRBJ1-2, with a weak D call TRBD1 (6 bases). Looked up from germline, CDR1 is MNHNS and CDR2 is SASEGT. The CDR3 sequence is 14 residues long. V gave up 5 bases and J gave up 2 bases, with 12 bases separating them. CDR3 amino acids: CASSQGRINYGYTF. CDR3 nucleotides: TGTGCCAGCAGTCAGGGGCGGATAAACTATGGCTACACCTTC.

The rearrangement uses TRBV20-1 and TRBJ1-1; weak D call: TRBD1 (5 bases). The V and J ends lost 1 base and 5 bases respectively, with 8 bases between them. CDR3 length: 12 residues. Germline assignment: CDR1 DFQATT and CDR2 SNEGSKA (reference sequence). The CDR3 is CSARGGGTEAFF. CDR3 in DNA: TGCAGTGCTAGAGGGGGGGGGACTGAAGCTTTCTTT.